Listed below are T cell receptor beta chains from one sample, sequenced in a study of T cells after yellow fever vaccination. TCRdb called the 5' RACE reads again in MiXCR, with one record for every CDR3 protein. Here the sample spans some 260,000 distinct CDR3 sequences, roughly 4.8% being singletons. The sample here was CD4+ T cells sorted from PBMCs, taken on the day of the yellow fever booster vaccination. The receptor set was obtained from a man younger than 30 who received the YFV17D yellow fever vaccine. The CDR3 runs from the conserved cysteine through the conserved F or W. Each record gives: V gene, clone size, J gene, D gene, CDR3 protein, CDR3 DNA. A D gene is named only where the DNA matches it firmly. Size is omitted from some rows. Given values are once, few, many or a class for expanded clones.

TRBV28	few	TRBJ2-2	-	CASSPGFNTGELFF	TGTGCCAGCAGTCCAGGATTCAACACCGGGGAGCTGTTTTTT
TRBV12-3/TRBV12-4	few	TRBJ2-2	TRBD1	CASRDRVANTGELFF	TGTGCCAGCAGGGACAGGGTCGCGAACACCGGGGAGCTGTTTTTT
TRBV2	-	TRBJ2-6	-	CASSAGFSGANVLTF	TGTGCCAGCAGTGCTGGGTTCTCTGGGGCCAACGTCCTGACTTTC
TRBV7-3	-	TRBJ2-2	-	CASSLGTSGGELFF	TGTGCCAGCAGCCTCGGGACGAGTGGAGGGGAGCTGTTTTTT
TRBV5-4	many	TRBJ2-3	-	CASSLFMGEDTQYF	TGTGCCAGCAGCTTGTTTATGGGGGAGGATACGCAGTATTTT
TRBV20-1	few	TRBJ1-3	TRBD1	CSALRTGTGNTIYF	TGCAGTGCTCTCAGGACAGGGACTGGAAACACCATATATTTT
TRBV6-5	few	TRBJ2-3	-	CASSAWQEGADTQYF	TGTGCCAGCAGTGCTTGGCAGGAAGGGGCAGATACGCAGTATTTT
TRBV3-1	-	TRBJ2-7	-	CASSRAYEQYF	TGTGCCAGCAGCCGAGCCTACGAGCAGTACTTC
TRBV5-4	few	TRBJ2-1	TRBD1	CASGFGDRGYNEQFF	TGTGCCAGCGGCTTTGGAGACAGGGGCTACAATGAGCAGTTCTTC
TRBV5-1	many	TRBJ2-7	TRBD1	CASSPGQGWAEQYF	TGCGCCAGCAGCCCCGGACAGGGCTGGGCCGAGCAGTACTTC
TRBV20-1	few	TRBJ2-3	-	CSARVGGGRSGADTQYF	TGCAGTGCTAGAGTGGGAGGGGGGAGGTCGGGCGCAGATACGCAGTATTTT
TRBV29-1	many	TRBJ2-1	TRBD1	CSVEPLGLQAPGGEQFF	TGCAGCGTTGAACCCCTTGGGCTCCAGGCGCCAGGGGGTGAGCAGTTCTTC
TRBV5-1	-	TRBJ1-2	TRBD1	CASSLEGATYYGYTF	TGCGCCAGCAGCTTGGAGGGGGCTACATACTATGGCTACACCTTC
TRBV20-1	few	TRBJ1-5	-	CSASRRRLNQPQHF	TGCAGTGCTAGTAGGCGACGGCTGAATCAGCCCCAGCATTTT
TRBV5-4	-	TRBJ2-5	-	CASSLVATGETQYF	TGTGCCAGCAGCTTGGTAGCAACCGGGGAGACCCAGTACTTC
TRBV6-6	few	TRBJ2-5	TRBD1	CASSRWTGQETQYF	TGTGCCAGCAGCCGTTGGACAGGGCAAGAGACCCAGTACTTC
TRBV20-1	many	TRBJ2-3	-	CSARTLGSTDTQYF	TGCAGTGCCCGGACCCTAGGTAGCACAGATACGCAGTATTTT
TRBV12-3/TRBV12-4	-	TRBJ1-5	TRBD1	CASSRRQGGQPQHF	TGTGCCAGCAGCCGTCGACAGGGGGGGCAGCCCCAGCATTTT
TRBV6-1	-	TRBJ1-5	-	CASSDRTPIRPQHF	TGTGCCAGCAGTGACAGGACCCCCATCAGGCCCCAGCATTTT
TRBV18	many	TRBJ2-1	-	CASSPTQGSVNEQFF	TGTGCCAGCTCACCTACCCAGGGTTCTGTCAATGAGCAGTTCTTC
TRBV18	-	TRBJ2-7	TRBD2	CASSPTSGGGEQYF	TGTGCCAGCTCACCAACTAGCGGGGGTGGCGAGCAGTACTTC
TRBV5-1	few	TRBJ2-3	-	CASSWTESSTDTQYF	TGCGCCAGCAGCTGGACAGAGTCTAGCACAGATACGCAGTATTTT
TRBV6-2/TRBV6-3	few	TRBJ2-1	-	CASGEYNEQFF	TGTGCCAGCGGGGAATACAATGAGCAGTTCTTC
TRBV9	-	TRBJ2-3	TRBD2	CASSSRGGPTDTQYF	TGTGCCAGCAGCTCCCGGGGGGGACCCACAGATACGCAGTATTTT
TRBV6-6	-	TRBJ1-5	-	CASSSGRKYSNQPQHF	TGTGCCAGCAGCTCCGGACGGAAGTATAGCAATCAGCCCCAGCATTTT
TRBV20-1	many	TRBJ2-7	-	CSARDQERADEQYF	TGCAGTGCTAGAGATCAGGAAAGGGCCGACGAGCAGTACTTC
TRBV6-5	-	TRBJ2-2	-	CASSPPPGNTGELFF	TGTGCCAGCAGTCCCCCCCCAGGGAACACCGGGGAGCTGTTTTTT
TRBV20-1	few	TRBJ1-2	-	CSAREIGRGAGYTF	TGCAGTGCTAGAGAAATTGGCAGGGGCGCTGGCTACACCTTC
TRBV2	few	TRBJ1-3	-	CASGGFSGNTIYF	TGTGCCAGCGGGGGTTTTTCTGGAAACACCATATATTTT
TRBV6-6	few	TRBJ1-6	-	CASSAGDSGSPLHF	TGTGCCAGCAGCGCCGGGGATAGTGGTTCACCCCTCCACTTT
TRBV7-6	many	TRBJ2-1	TRBD2	CASSAGTSGGRYNEQFF	TGTGCCAGCAGCGCCGGGACTAGCGGGGGACGATACAATGAGCAGTTCTTC
TRBV29-1	many	TRBJ2-3	-	CSFEFGSTDTQYF	TGCAGCTTTGAATTTGGGTCTACAGATACGCAGTATTTT
TRBV3-1	-	TRBJ1-3	-	CASSRKVHSGNTIYF	TGTGCCAGCAGCAGAAAGGTACACTCTGGAAACACCATATATTTT
TRBV11-1	-	TRBJ2-7	TRBD1	CASSRTGYYEQYF	TGTGCCAGCAGCCGGACAGGGTACTACGAGCAGTACTTC
TRBV5-1	many	TRBJ2-3	-	CASSLATEDTQYF	TGCGCCAGCAGCTTGGCAACTGAGGATACGCAGTATTTT
TRBV3-1	few	TRBJ1-1	-	CASSIKGDTEAFF	TGTGCCAGCAGCATAAAGGGGGACACTGAAGCTTTCTTT
TRBV7-2	-	TRBJ1-2	TRBD1	CASSSYWTGSYGYTF	TGTGCCAGCAGCTCGTACTGGACAGGGAGCTATGGCTACACCTTC
TRBV12-3/TRBV12-4	-	TRBJ1-2	-	CASRPLRAYGYTF	TGTGCCAGCAGACCCCTTCGGGCCTATGGCTACACCTTC
TRBV12-3/TRBV12-4	-	TRBJ1-2	TRBD1	CASSLTGGGHYGYTF	TGTGCCAGCAGTTTAACAGGGGGCGGCCACTATGGCTACACCTTC
TRBV5-5	-	TRBJ2-1	-	CASSSGTHNEQFF	TGTGCCAGCAGCTCCGGGACTCACAATGAGCAGTTCTTC
TRBV5-1	few	TRBJ2-5	-	CASSRGGRSGIMYQETQYF	TGCGCCAGCAGCCGGGGAGGTCGGTCGGGAATCATGTACCAAGAGACCCAGTACTTC
TRBV5-1	many	TRBJ1-6	-	CASTTGQNHSPLHF	TGCGCCAGCACCACGGGGCAGAACCATTCACCCCTCCACTTT
TRBV4-1	many	TRBJ2-3	-	CASSQEQGADTQYF	TGCGCCAGCAGCCAAGAACAGGGAGCGGATACGCAGTATTTT
TRBV4-1	many	TRBJ1-2	-	CASSQGSGLYGYTF	TGCGCCAGCAGCCAAGGGTCGGGCCTCTATGGCTACACCTTC
TRBV10-3	few	TRBJ1-2	TRBD1	CAIRTYRDRGDYTF	TGTGCCATCAGAACCTACCGGGACAGGGGCGACTACACCTTC
TRBV25-1	many	TRBJ1-2	-	CASSEQGGYTF	TGTGCCAGCAGTGAACAAGGAGGCTACACCTTC
TRBV14	few	TRBJ2-1	-	CASRPVGGPSYNEQLF	TGTGCCAGCAGGCCAGTAGGCGGGCCATCCTACAATGAGCAGCTCTTC
TRBV7-2	-	TRBJ2-5	-	CASSRKVETQYF	TGTGCCAGCAGCCGAAAGGTTGAGACCCAGTACTTC
TRBV4-2	few	TRBJ2-2	-	CASSRVGEYTGELFF	TGTGCCAGCAGCCGCGTCGGGGAATACACCGGGGAGCTGTTTTTT
TRBV2	-	TRBJ2-1	-	CASNNNRANEQFF	TGTGCCAGCAATAATAATCGCGCCAATGAGCAGTTCTTC
TRBV5-1	-	TRBJ2-2	-	CASHGGRDTGELFF	TGCGCCAGCCATGGGGGCAGAGACACCGGGGAGCTGTTTTTT
TRBV5-1	many	TRBJ1-2	TRBD1	CASSPGGGKDGYTF	TGCGCCAGCAGCCCAGGGGGTGGAAAGGATGGCTACACCTTC
TRBV4-2	few	TRBJ2-1	TRBD2	CASSQDLAGGLEQFF	TGTGCCAGCAGCCAAGATCTAGCGGGGGGGCTTGAGCAGTTCTTC
TRBV20-1	many	TRBJ2-5	TRBD2	CSASLAGETQYF	TGCAGTGCTAGCCTAGCGGGAGAGACCCAGTACTTC
TRBV4-3	many	TRBJ1-2	-	CASSQEGGADYGYTF	TGCGCCAGCAGCCAAGAGGGGGGGGCCGACTATGGCTACACCTTC